These T cell receptor beta chains were read from a single sample in a study of molecular identifiers for immune sequencing clone quantification. TCRdb reprocessed the PCR reads with MiXCR, giving one entry per CDR3 protein. This sample has 70,000 to 95,000 distinct CDR3 sequences, with around 20% found just once. Material for sequencing was naive CD8+ T cells from blood, with Jurkat cell RNA spiked in. The origin of the receptors is a human donor in good health. Some libraries in this study had Jurkat cell RNA spiked in. The CDR3 runs from the conserved cysteine through the conserved F or W. The order of the fields is D gene, clone size, J gene, V gene, CDR3 protein, CDR3 DNA. The D gene is left open where the match is weak. Size tells how often a clone was seen (once, few, many) or the class of an expanded clone, and some rows leave it out.

D gene: .; clone size: many; J gene: TRBJ1-2; V gene: TRBV27; CDR3 protein: CASSSANWGYTF; CDR3 DNA: TGTGCCAGCAGTTCCGCCAACTGGGGCTACACCTTC
D gene: TRBD1; clone size: many; J gene: TRBJ2-5; V gene: TRBV7-9; CDR3 protein: CASSFTGTGPSQETQYF; CDR3 DNA: TGTGCCAGCAGCTTCACCGGGACAGGGCCTTCCCAAGAGACCCAGTACTTC
D gene: .; clone size: many; J gene: TRBJ2-3; V gene: TRBV6-6; CDR3 protein: CASSNPFGGGALTDTQYF; CDR3 DNA: TGTGCCAGCAGTAACCCCTTTGGAGGAGGGGCACTCACAGATACGCAGTATTTT
D gene: .; clone size: many; J gene: TRBJ2-7; V gene: TRBV7-9; CDR3 protein: CASSRGITYEQYF; CDR3 DNA: TGTGCCAGCAGCCGGGGAATAACCTACGAGCAGTACTTC
D gene: .; clone size: many; J gene: TRBJ1-1; V gene: TRBV12-3/TRBV12-4; CDR3 protein: CASSSAGGNAEAFF; CDR3 DNA: TGTGCCAGCAGTTCCGCGGGGGGGAACGCTGAAGCTTTCTTT
D gene: .; clone size: many; J gene: TRBJ1-5; V gene: TRBV6-2/TRBV6-3; CDR3 protein: CASSLWTASNQPQHF; CDR3 DNA: TGTGCCAGCAGTTTATGGACAGCTAGCAATCAGCCCCAGCATTTT
D gene: TRBD1; clone size: many; J gene: TRBJ2-7; V gene: TRBV4-1; CDR3 protein: CASSQDGTGGLEQYF; CDR3 DNA: TGCGCCAGCAGCCAAGATGGGACAGGGGGCCTCGAGCAGTACTTC
D gene: TRBD2; clone size: many; J gene: TRBJ2-5; V gene: TRBV11-2; CDR3 protein: CASSQSHPGLAGETQYF; CDR3 DNA: TGTGCCAGCAGCCAATCCCACCCGGGACTAGCGGGAGAGACCCAGTACTTC
D gene: .; clone size: many; J gene: TRBJ1-4; V gene: TRBV4-3; CDR3 protein: CASSQNRQDGDEKLFF; CDR3 DNA: TGCGCCAGCAGCCAAAATAGGCAGGATGGAGACGAAAAACTGTTTTTT
D gene: .; clone size: many; J gene: TRBJ2-1; V gene: TRBV5-1; CDR3 protein: CASSAPTSYNEQFF; CDR3 DNA: TGCGCCAGCAGCGCTCCCACCTCCTACAATGAGCAGTTCTTC
D gene: .; clone size: many; J gene: TRBJ2-7; V gene: TRBV7-9; CDR3 protein: CASSLGAPEQYF; CDR3 DNA: TGTGCCAGCAGCTTAGGGGCCCCCGAGCAGTACTTC
D gene: .; clone size: .; J gene: TRBJ1-1; V gene: TRBV12-3/TRBV12-4; CDR3 protein: CASSSMEQGATEAFF; CDR3 DNA: TGTGCCAGCAGCTCTATGGAACAGGGAGCCACTGAAGCTTTCTTT
D gene: .; clone size: .; J gene: TRBJ2-2; V gene: TRBV3-1; CDR3 protein: CASSQDPPGELFF; CDR3 DNA: TGTGCCAGCAGCCAAGATCCCCCCGGGGAGCTGTTTTTT
D gene: .; clone size: many; J gene: TRBJ1-2; V gene: TRBV12-3/TRBV12-4; CDR3 protein: CASSRGGVNYGYTF; CDR3 DNA: TGTGCCAGCAGTCGGGGGGGCGTTAACTATGGCTACACCTTC
D gene: .; clone size: many; J gene: TRBJ2-7; V gene: TRBV10-2; CDR3 protein: CASSEGMNEQYF; CDR3 DNA: TGCGCCAGCAGTGAGGGGATGAACGAGCAGTACTTC
D gene: .; clone size: many; J gene: TRBJ2-2; V gene: TRBV19; CDR3 protein: CASSIQGNTGELFF; CDR3 DNA: TGTGCCAGTAGTATACAAGGGAACACCGGGGAGCTGTTTTTT
D gene: TRBD1; clone size: .; J gene: TRBJ2-7; V gene: TRBV5-3; CDR3 protein: CASTYPGQRAYEQYF; CDR3 DNA: TGTGCCAGCACCTATCCGGGACAGAGGGCCTACGAGCAGTACTTC
D gene: .; clone size: many; J gene: TRBJ1-2; V gene: TRBV29-1; CDR3 protein: CSALEPGLGGYTF; CDR3 DNA: TGCAGCGCTCTGGAGCCTGGTCTAGGGGGCTACACCTTC
D gene: .; clone size: medium-sized; J gene: TRBJ2-7; V gene: TRBV7-2; CDR3 protein: CASSFGGPEQYF; CDR3 DNA: TGTGCCAGCAGCTTTGGAGGACCCGAGCAGTACTTC
D gene: TRBD1; clone size: many; J gene: TRBJ2-7; V gene: TRBV5-1; CDR3 protein: CASSPGTGSYEQYF; CDR3 DNA: TGCGCCAGCAGCCCGGGGACAGGGTCCTACGAGCAGTACTTC
D gene: .; clone size: .; J gene: TRBJ2-7; V gene: TRBV7-2; CDR3 protein: CASSFGPNAYEQYF; CDR3 DNA: TGTGCCAGCAGCTTTGGGCCTAATGCCTACGAGCAGTACTTC
D gene: TRBD2; clone size: many; J gene: TRBJ2-3; V gene: TRBV7-9; CDR3 protein: CASSLTLAGAGDTQYF; CDR3 DNA: TGTGCCAGCAGCTTAACGCTAGCGGGAGCGGGAGATACGCAGTATTTT
D gene: .; clone size: many; J gene: TRBJ1-3; V gene: TRBV7-9; CDR3 protein: CASSLGRSSGNTIYF; CDR3 DNA: TGTGCCAGCAGCTTAGGGAGGAGCTCTGGAAACACCATATATTTT
D gene: .; clone size: many; J gene: TRBJ2-7; V gene: TRBV4-3; CDR3 protein: CASSQDSGVETYEQYF; CDR3 DNA: TGCGCCAGCAGCCAAGATTCGGGGGTCGAGACCTACGAGCAGTACTTC
D gene: .; clone size: many; J gene: TRBJ2-3; V gene: TRBV7-2; CDR3 protein: CASSLSSTDTQYF; CDR3 DNA: TGTGCCAGCAGCTTATCAAGCACAGATACGCAGTATTTT
D gene: .; clone size: .; J gene: TRBJ2-6; V gene: TRBV12-3/TRBV12-4; CDR3 protein: CASRRTDSGANVLTF; CDR3 DNA: TGTGCCAGCAGGCGGACAGACTCTGGGGCCAACGTCCTGACTTTC
D gene: .; clone size: many; J gene: TRBJ1-6; V gene: TRBV12-3/TRBV12-4; CDR3 protein: CASRLGGSPLHF; CDR3 DNA: TGTGCCAGCAGGTTAGGAGGATCACCCCTCCACTTT
D gene: .; clone size: many; J gene: TRBJ2-2; V gene: TRBV6-5; CDR3 protein: CASSSPGVTGELFF; CDR3 DNA: TGTGCCAGCAGTTCACCAGGGGTTACCGGGGAGCTGTTTTTT
D gene: .; clone size: many; J gene: TRBJ2-5; V gene: TRBV7-9; CDR3 protein: CASSLWALQGQETQYF; CDR3 DNA: TGTGCCAGCAGCTTATGGGCTCTGCAGGGCCAAGAGACCCAGTACTTC
D gene: .; clone size: few; J gene: TRBJ1-2; V gene: TRBV5-5; CDR3 protein: CASSHRPGRSDFNYGYTF; CDR3 DNA: TGTGCCAGCAGCCACCGACCGGGACGCTCGGACTTCAACTATGGCTACACCTTC
D gene: .; clone size: many; J gene: TRBJ1-1; V gene: TRBV19; CDR3 protein: CASSHASTTEAFF; CDR3 DNA: TGTGCCAGTAGCCACGCGTCCACCACTGAAGCTTTCTTT
D gene: .; clone size: many; J gene: TRBJ2-1; V gene: TRBV28; CDR3 protein: CASSLFGRSSYNEQFF; CDR3 DNA: TGTGCCAGCAGTTTATTTGGTAGGAGCTCCTACAATGAGCAGTTCTTC